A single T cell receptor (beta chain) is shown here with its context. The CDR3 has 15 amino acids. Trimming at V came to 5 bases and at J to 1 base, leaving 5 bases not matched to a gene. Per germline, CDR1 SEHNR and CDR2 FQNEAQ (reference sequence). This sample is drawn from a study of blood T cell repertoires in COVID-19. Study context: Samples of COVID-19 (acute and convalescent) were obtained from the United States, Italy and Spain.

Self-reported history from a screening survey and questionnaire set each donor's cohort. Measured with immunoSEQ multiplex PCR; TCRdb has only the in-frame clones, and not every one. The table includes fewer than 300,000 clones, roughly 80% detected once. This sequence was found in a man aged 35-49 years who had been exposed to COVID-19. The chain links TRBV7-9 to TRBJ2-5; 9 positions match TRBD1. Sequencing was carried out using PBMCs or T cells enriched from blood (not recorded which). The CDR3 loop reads CASSADRGSQETQYF. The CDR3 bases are TGTGCCAGCAGCGCGGACAGGGGATCCCAAGAGACCCAGTACTTC.